Following are 30 T cell receptor beta chains from one sample sequenced in a study of T cells after yellow fever vaccination. TCRdb analysed the 5' RACE reads with MiXCR anew, one entry per CDR3 protein. The sample has 450,000 to 550,000 distinct CDR3 sequences, about a fifth seen once. The source material was PBMCs, sampled about 21 days after the first yellow fever vaccination. The receptor set was obtained from a man aged 18 to 35 who received the YFV17D yellow fever vaccine.

This clonotype occurred once. V is TRBV6-1 and J is TRBJ1-4; TRBD1 agrees at 7 bases. This CDR3 region has 13 residues. J lost 11 bases, V lost 5 bases, and 8 bases had no gene match. Germline V gene data show CDR1 as MNHNS and CDR2 as SASEGT. CDR3 sequence reads: CASSQGVVEKLFF. CDR3 bases: TGTGCCAGCAGTCAGGGGGTGGTGGAGAAACTGTTTTTT.

The CDR3 loop reads CASSRTPIQETQYF. CDR3 nucleotides: TGTGCCAGCAGTCGGACACCGATCCAAGAGACCCAGTACTTC. This chain joins TRBV12-3 or TRBV12-4 and TRBJ2-5; D is perhaps TRBD1 (5 bases). The V gene lost 5 bases and the J gene lost 1 base, with 11 bases spanning the gap. CDR3 length: 14 amino acids.

The CDR3 DNA reads as TGTGCCAGCAGCTTAGACCTAGCGGACACCGGGGAGCTGTTTTTT. Amino acids: CASSLDLADTGELFF. This chain joins TRBV7-9 and TRBJ2-2; TRBD2 matches 7 bases. Germline-derived CDR1 and CDR2 are SEHNR and FQNEAQ (reference sequence). Trimming at V came to 1 base and at J to 3 bases, leaving 2 bases not matched to a gene. There are 15 residues in the CDR3.

In its sample, this clonotype was seen many times. This sequence joins TRBV5-1 and TRBJ2-5; the D is unclear. The CDR3 spans 15 residues. Germline values: CDR1 SGHRS, CDR2 YFSETQ. The germline V and J ends were trimmed by 3 bases and 0 bases, with 12 bases remaining between them. CDR3 sequence reads: CASSSEKDYQETQYF. DNA for the CDR3: TGCGCCAGCAGCTCCGAGAAGGATTACCAAGAGACCCAGTACTTC.

The CDR3 loop reads CASSQEGQDTQYF. CDR3 sequence (DNA): TGTGCCAGCAGCCAAGAAGGCCAAGATACGCAGTATTTT. The J gene is TRBJ2-3, the V gene TRBV3-1, with D unresolved. V gave up 0 bases and J gave up 5 bases, with 6 bases separating them. CDR3 size: 13 residues. Germline V gene sequence: CDR1 LGHDT, CDR2 YNNKEL (reference sequence).

The chain has TRBV3-1 and TRBJ2-3, with D uncertain. The CDR3 is 13 amino acids. Trimming shortened V by 4 bases and J by 4 bases, and 9 bases separated the two germline ends. Germline V gene data show CDR1 as LGHDT and CDR2 as YNNKEL (reference sequence). The CDR3 region is CASSLQESDTQYF. The CDR3 nucleotides read TGTGCCAGCAGCCTCCAGGAATCAGATACGCAGTATTTT.

This clonotype appeared a few times. J is TRBJ2-1 and V is TRBV5-1; D gene unclear. The CDR3 is 15 amino acids. V dropped 0 bases and J dropped 0 bases, with 7 bases sitting between them. From germline, CDR1 is SGHRS and CDR2 YFSETQ. The chain's CDR3 is CASSLGLDSYNEQFF. The CDR3 bases are TGCGCCAGCAGCTTGGGACTTGACTCCTACAATGAGCAGTTCTTC.

V usage is TRBV27 and J usage is TRBJ2-3, with 10 bases lining up with TRBD2. Germline V lookup: CDR1 MNHEY, CDR2 SMNVEV (reference sequence). V gave up 5 bases and J gave up 2 bases; unmatched junction bases: 7. The CDR3 is made up of 16 amino acids. CDR3 nucleotides: TGTGCCAGCAGTCCCCTAGGACTAGCGGCCACAGATACGCAGTATTTT. This sequence encodes CASSPLGLAATDTQYF.

The V call is TRBV4-2, the J call TRBJ1-1; D is unresolved. The CDR3 covers 16 residues. The ends were cut back, 2 bases at V and 6 bases at J, with 19 bases in the middle. CDR1 LGHNA and CDR2 YNFKEQ come from the germline V gene. This CDR3 reads CASSQPFSPNLAEAFF. As DNA, the CDR3 is TGTGCCAGCAGCCAACCGTTCTCTCCCAACCTCGCTGAAGCTTTCTTT.

This clonotype was picked up a small number of times. This rearrangement joins TRBV15 to TRBJ2-7; 8 bases line up with TRBD2. The V and J ends lost 1 base and 0 bases, in that order; junction bases with no gene match: 8. The CDR3 length is 17 residues. CDR1 is LNHNV and CDR2 is YYDKDF in the germline V gene (reference sequence). The CDR3 loop is CATSRGWSGGLSYEQYF. For the CDR3, the DNA is TGTGCCACCAGCAGAGGCTGGAGCGGGGGCCTCTCCTACGAGCAGTACTTC.

The sample holds a few counts of this clonotype. The chain uses TRBV4-1 and TRBJ2-7, with a tentative D call TRBD2 (5 bases). Trimming took 4 bases from V and 3 from J, leaving 22 bases between them. Germline CDR1 MGHRA, CDR2 YSYEKL. The CDR3 is made up of 17 amino acids. The CDR3 spells CASSRTSSRGFSYEQYF. CDR3 DNA sequence: TGCGCCAGCAGCCGTACATCCAGTCGAGGGTTTAGCTACGAGCAGTACTTC.

The chain has TRBV7-7 and TRBJ2-2; 11 bases are a match to TRBD2. The trim removed 6 bases at V and 3 bases at J, leaving 9 bases unmatched. CDR1 is SSHAT, CDR2 FNYEAQ, per germline (reference sequence). The CDR3 is 17 amino acids. CDR3 in amino acids: CASSLGLGLADTGELFF. In DNA form, the CDR3 reads TGTGCCAGCAGTCTAGGCCTGGGACTAGCGGACACCGGGGAGCTGTTTTTT.

This clonotype was seen a few times. The CDR3 reads CASSVTNPIQGTAAEAFF. The DNA for the CDR3 is TGCGCCAGCAGCGTTACAAACCCCATACAGGGGACAGCCGCTGAAGCTTTCTTT. The V gene is TRBV5-1, the J gene TRBJ1-1; 7 bases are shared with TRBD1. The CDR3 totals 18 residues. V trimming: 4 bases; J trimming: 6 bases; junction bases outside the gene matches: 21. Per the germline V gene, CDR1 is SGHRS and CDR2 is YFSETQ.

The genes are TRBV4-2 and TRBJ2-5, with D perhaps TRBD2 (6 bases). V lost 0 bases and J 5 bases, leaving 22 bases between the germline ends. The CDR3 covers 18 residues. CDR1 is LGHNA and CDR2 is YNFKEQ in the germline V gene. The CDR3 DNA reads as TGTGCCAGCAGCCAAGATTGGCGGGACCATGTTGGGGTGGAGACCCAGTACTTC. Translation: CASSQDWRDHVGVETQYF.

In its sample, this clonotype was seen a few times. The chain joins TRBV29-1 to TRBJ1-2, with TRBD1 as a possible D gene (5 bases). The CDR3 totals 13 residues. Germline values: CDR1 SQVTM, CDR2 ANQGSEA. Deletions cut 6 bases from V and 3 bases from J, with 14 bases between. The CDR3 bases are TGCAGCGTCTCCCCCGGCAGGGACTATGGCTACACCTTC. Translation gives CSVSPGRDYGYTF. Complete variable domain (other parts from reference TRBV29-1 and TRBJ1-2): SAVISQKPSRDICQRGTSLTIQCQVDSQVTMMFWYRQQPGQSLTLIATANQGSEATYESGFVIDKFPISRPNLTFSTLTVSNMSPEDSSIYLCSVSPGRDYGYTFGSGTRLTVV.

The V call is TRBV6-5, the J call TRBJ2-7; no definite D call. V shed 0 bases and J shed 0 bases, with 12 bases lying between them. In germline, CDR1 is MNHEY, CDR2 SVGAGI. This CDR3 region has 16 residues. The CDR3, as DNA: TGTGCCAGCAGTTACTCAGGCGGACGCGGCTCCTACGAGCAGTACTTC. It translates to CASSYSGGRGSYEQYF.

This clonotype was recorded a few times. This chain uses TRBV5-1 with TRBJ1-2; D is uncertain. With 4 bases removed from V and 5 bases from J, the gap between germline ends came to 12 bases. The CDR3 runs 13 residues. Germline V gives CDR1 SGHRS, CDR2 YFSETQ. The CDR3 nucleotides read TGCGCCAGCAGCCCGGACCGATATTATGGCTACACCTTC. Translated: CASSPDRYYGYTF.

V and J are TRBV9 and TRBJ2-7; 7 bases are a match to TRBD1. After removal of 0 bases from V and 7 bases from J, the junction contained 7 bases not matched to a gene. Germline values: CDR1 SGDLS, CDR2 YYNGEE. The CDR3 consists of 14 residues. CDR3: CASSVGTGGFEQYF. For the CDR3, the DNA is TGTGCCAGCAGCGTAGGGACAGGCGGGTTTGAGCAGTACTTC.

This chain joins TRBV20-1 and TRBJ2-1, with a possible D match to TRBD1 (5 bases). Deletions cut 1 base from V and 9 bases from J, with 10 bases between. Per germline, CDR1 DFQATT and CDR2 SNEGSKA (reference sequence). The CDR3 runs 12 residues. The CDR3 DNA reads as TGCAGTGCTAGAGCCACAGGTGGTGAGCAGTTCTTC. Protein: CSARATGGEQFF.

This clonotype was seen a handful of times. The V and J genes are TRBV5-1 and TRBJ1-5, with TRBD1 as a possible D gene (5 bases). V lost 0 bases to trimming and J lost 10 bases, with 14 bases between them. Looked up from germline, CDR1 is SGHRS and CDR2 is YFSETQ. The CDR3 spans 14 residues. The CDR3 loop reads CASSLEGPKEPQHF. The CDR3 DNA follows: TGCGCCAGCAGCTTGGAGGGGCCAAAGGAACCCCAGCATTTT. Based on the CDR3 plus reference TRBV5-1 and TRBJ1-5, the full variable domain is KAGVTQTPRYLIKTRGQQVTLSCSPISGHRSVSWYQQTPGQGLQFLFEYFSETQRNKGNFPGRFSGRQFSNSRSEMNVSTLELGDSALYLCASSLEGPKEPQHFGDGTRLSIL.

This clonotype was recorded a few times. V gene TRBV11-1 combines with J gene TRBJ1-6; no clear D. V lost 5 bases and J 7 bases, leaving 6 bases between the germline ends. Germline V gene lookup returns CDR1 SGHAT and CDR2 FQDESV (reference sequence). The CDR3 covers 12 residues. CDR3 residues: CASSVRNSPLHF. CDR3 DNA: TGTGCCAGCAGCGTCCGAAATTCACCCCTCCACTTT.

V is TRBV29-1 and J is TRBJ1-2; 8 bases match TRBD1. Germline-derived CDR1 and CDR2 are SQVTM and ANQGSEA. This CDR3 is 14 amino acids long. V gave up 7 bases and J gave up 5 bases; unmatched junction bases: 12. The CDR3 here is CSAWDQDRGYGYTF. CDR3 coding DNA: TGCAGCGCTTGGGATCAAGACAGGGGTTATGGCTACACCTTC. Complete variable domain (other parts from reference TRBV29-1 and TRBJ1-2): SAVISQKPSRDICQRGTSLTIQCQVDSQVTMMFWYRQQPGQSLTLIATANQGSEATYESGFVIDKFPISRPNLTFSTLTVSNMSPEDSSIYLCSAWDQDRGYGYTFGSGTRLTVV.

J is TRBJ1-4 and V is TRBV6-1, with a weak D call TRBD1 (5 bases). Germline assignment: CDR1 MNHNS and CDR2 SASEGT. The CDR3 spans 14 residues. Trimming left V 6 bases short and J 8 bases short, with 16 bases between. CDR3 nucleotide sequence: TGTGCCAGCAGAGGAGGGGAGGAGTGGGAAAAACTGTTTTTT. Translating gives CASRGGEEWEKLFF.

The chain couples TRBV3-1 to TRBJ2-3; 8 positions agree with TRBD1. Germline-derived CDR1 and CDR2 are LGHDT and YNNKEL (reference sequence). The CDR3 has 16 amino acids. The junction had 13 bases not matched to a gene; V was cut back by 6 bases and J by 5 bases. CDR3: CASRVGQGVVGDTQYF. CDR3 sequence (DNA): TGTGCCAGCAGGGTCGGACAGGGCGTAGTTGGAGATACGCAGTATTTT.

The DNA of the CDR3 is TGTGCCAGCAGCCAATCGGCCGGGACAGATACGCAGTATTTT. Translation: CASSQSAGTDTQYF. The chain couples TRBV9 to TRBJ2-3; D gene uncertain. This CDR3 is built from 14 residues. CDR1 and CDR2 (germline): SGDLS, YYNGEE. Trimming stripped 4 bases from V and 3 bases from J, with 12 bases between. The full variable domain, its missing parts supplied by reference TRBV9 and TRBJ2-3, is DSGVTQTPKHLITATGQRVTLRCSPRSGDLSVYWYQQSLDQGLQFLIQYYNGEERAKGNILERFSAQQFPDLHSELNLSSLELGDSALYFCASSQSAGTDTQYFGPGTRLTVL.

This clonotype was seen a few times. The V call is TRBV19, the J call TRBJ1-1; D perhaps matches TRBD1 (6 bases). The germline V gene encodes CDR1 LNHDA and CDR2 SQIVND (reference sequence). The V end lost 5 bases, the J end lost 5 bases, and 12 bases lay between the germline ends. The CDR3 sequence is 13 residues long. The CDR3 here is CASSLNRDTEAFF. As DNA, the CDR3 is TGTGCCAGTAGTCTCAACAGGGATACTGAAGCTTTCTTT.

This chain links TRBV19 with TRBJ2-1; D is ambiguous. Trimming cost V 0 bases and J 4 bases, with 10 bases left between them. This CDR3 comprises 15 residues. Germline CDR1 reads LNHDA; CDR2 reads SQIVND (reference sequence). The CDR3 spells CASSIDLGMYNEQFF. CDR3 nucleotides: TGTGCCAGTAGTATAGATCTTGGAATGTACAATGAGCAGTTCTTC.

The genes are TRBV7-9 and TRBJ2-2, with D possibly matching TRBD2 (6 bases). The CDR3 spans 15 residues. Trimming left V 10 bases short and J 5 bases short, with 20 bases between. Per germline, CDR1 SEHNR and CDR2 FQNEAQ (reference sequence). The CDR3 reads CANTYLEGGTGELFF. The CDR3 DNA is TGTGCCAACACCTACTTGGAGGGCGGGACCGGGGAGCTGTTTTTT.

The rearrangement uses TRBV5-4 and TRBJ1-2; D is perhaps TRBD1 (5 bases). Trimming took off 4 bases at V and 1 base at J, with 20 bases between the two ends. Germline V gene sequence: CDR1 SGHNT, CDR2 YYREEE (reference sequence). The CDR3 is 17 residues long. The CDR3 spells CASSGDSKGGINYGYTF. The CDR3 bases are TGTGCCAGCAGCGGGGACTCTAAGGGAGGGATTAACTATGGCTACACCTTC.

V usage is TRBV5-1 and J usage is TRBJ2-1; D tentatively fits TRBD1 or TRBD2 (6 bases each). The germline V gene encodes CDR1 SGHRS and CDR2 YFSETQ. V lost 4 bases and J lost 0, with 11 bases in between. The CDR3 is 15 amino acids. As DNA, the CDR3 is TGCGCCAGCAGCAGAGGGGGGTTCTCCTACAATGAGCAGTTCTTC. Translation: CASSRGGFSYNEQFF.